This T cell receptor (beta chain) was observed in a study of preoperative IRX-2 immunotherapy in early breast cancer. Treatment given: preoperative locoregional IRX-2 cytokine immunotherapy. Patients received preoperative, locoregional IRX-2 cytokine immunotherapy in a phase Ib study. The CDR3 extends over 14 amino acids. Deletions cut 2 bases from V and 4 bases from J, with 10 bases between. Looked up from germline, CDR1 is SGHRS and CDR2 is YFSETQ. Measured with immunoSEQ multiplex PCR; TCRdb has only the in-frame clones, and not every one. The profile shows over 55,000 clones, approximately 94% of them singletons.

This sample was obtained from a patient treated with IRX-2 immunotherapy. The rearrangement links TRBV5-1 to TRBJ2-1; weak D call: TRBD2 (5 bases). The TCR sequence derives from a human donor with breast cancer. Here the CDR3 DNA reads TGCGCCAGCAGCTTAGACGGGGAGTACAATGAGCAGTTCTTC. It codes for CASSLDGEYNEQFF.